Below, one TCR beta chain is given with its context. Its cognate antigen has yet to be identified. No quality values exist for individual bases; no much larger clone is one base distant. The junction carries 9 bases between V and J, which are trimmed by 5 bases and 4 bases respectively. The germline V gene sets CDR1 to SQVTM and CDR2 to ANQGSEA. From the cysteine up to the phenylalanine, the CDR3 has a length of 12 residues. Just CDR3 DNA is preserved here, 36 bases in frame from base 1. This sample is drawn from a study of blood T cell repertoires in COVID-19 (TCRdb year 2020). General notes on the study: Samples from collaborators originated in the United States, Italy and Spain and spanned both the acute and convalescent phases of COVID-19. The material from the prospective study consisted of cDNA or gDNA derived from T cells, B-cell-depleted T cells, or PBMCs. Deeply sampled blood TCRbeta repertoires from subjects exposed to, actively infected with, or recovered from COVID-19 were included in the dataset. The repertoires were released in a freely available public database meant as a resource for research on the immune response to SARS-CoV-2. Samples came from the ongoing ImmuneRACE study (first 160 participants) plus 1,254 subjects from 6 global collaborators. Sample metadata almost always included a de-identified subject ID, COVID-19 status, age in years and sex. Where available, HLA class I and class II types were obtained from metadata supplied by the sample provider rather than from assay-based typing.

Overall study outcomes, separate from this receptor: How much clinical and demographic metadata was included differed by source and by participant, and the metadata was provided uncurated.

One collaborating source in Seattle enrolled patients during active infection and followed them longitudinally through the course of disease. Collaborating institutions collected whole blood in K2EDTA tubes following their own protocols. For TCRbeta analysis, collaborators shipped samples in one of three forms: frozen whole blood, isolated PBMCs, or DNA extracted from either of those sample types. The immunoSEQ Assay, a bias-controlled multiplex PCR, was used to amplify TCRbeta CDR3 regions from genomic DNA. On the authors' methods: The number of nucleated cells in each sample was estimated by amplification of reference gene primers within the assay. Sequence reads were collapsed and filtered to measure the absolute abundance of every unique TCRbeta CDR3 rearrangement. For each sample, productive Simpson clonality was calculated by taking the square root of Simpson's diversity index across productive rearrangements. TCRdb carries this immuneACCESS record with in-frame sequences only. Its versions omit some clonotypes, under half of them owing to an unresolved V gene in the studies checked, with the rest unexplained. V and J calls plus clone size are reproduced from that table; the DNA served to infer D and trimming. For this sample the table gives 150,000 or so clones, of which 85% to 90% were detected only once. The top ten constitute around 15% of the sample.

The sample taken for sequencing was peripheral blood. The chain was built from TRBV29-1 and TRBJ1-5; the D gene remains uncertain. This TCR was recovered from a man aged 18 to 29 with COVID-19, enrolled during active disease. The DNA reads TGCAGCGTTTCGTCCGGGAATCAGCCCCAGCATTTT. Translated, it reads CSVSSGNQPQHF.